These T cell receptor beta chains were read from a single sample in a study of shared clonotypes between healthy human individuals. This table comes from immunoSEQ multiplex PCR, and its TCRdb copy is limited to in-frame clones, with some not included. The repertoire has roughly 500,000 clones, roughly 80% of them found once; the top ten carry around 13%. Sequences were obtained from PBMCs. These receptors were taken from a middle-aged woman in good health. Some clones in this sample may be carry-over from other donors' samples. Both conserved end residues are part of each CDR3. D genes are given only for firm matches. Some rows mark clone size as missing; the rest say once, few, many or name a class of expanded clone.

d_call	v_call	clone_size	j_call	cdr3_nt	cdr3_aa
TRBD1	TRBV28	once	TRBJ1-1	TGTGCCAGCAGTTGGGGACAGGGGCGCAACACTGAAGCTTTCTTT	CASSWGQGRNTEAFF
TRBD1	TRBV11-2	once	TRBJ2-1	TGTGCCAGCAGCTTGGACAGGGGGCTTGTGTCCTACAATGAGCAGTTCTTC	CASSLDRGLVSYNEQFF
-	TRBV30	few	TRBJ2-5	TGTGCCTGGGGACTAAGCCAAGAGACCCAGTACTTC	CAWGLSQETQYF
TRBD2	TRBV4-1	-	TRBJ2-5	TGCGCCAGCAGCCAAGATCAGCGACCAGCGGGAGAAGAGACCCAGTACTTC	CASSQDQRPAGEETQYF
-	TRBV6-1	medium-sized	TRBJ2-7	TGTGCCAGCAGTGAAAGAGCGACAAGCTCCTACGAGCAGTACTTC	CASSERATSSYEQYF
TRBD2	TRBV5-1	once	TRBJ2-1	TGCGCCAGCAGCTTGGGGCTAGCGGGAGGCCTGAGCTCCTACAATGAGCAGTTCTTC	CASSLGLAGGLSSYNEQFF
TRBD1	TRBV19	-	TRBJ2-6	TGTGCCAGTAGCGGGACAGGAAGAGACTCTGGGGCCAACGTCCTGACTTTC	CASSGTGRDSGANVLTF
TRBD2	TRBV11-2	-	TRBJ2-2	TGTGCCAGCAGCCAAGGGACTAGCGGGAGTGGTACCGGGGAGCTGTTTTTT	CASSQGTSGSGTGELFF
-	TRBV29-1	-	TRBJ1-4	TGCAGCGCACGGGTGGGAGCAACTAATGAAAAACTGTTTTTT	CSARVGATNEKLFF
-	TRBV30	-	TRBJ1-2	TGCGCCTGGAACCCGGGCGACTATGGCTACACCTTC	CAWNPGDYGYTF
TRBD2	TRBV9	-	TRBJ2-2	TGTGCCAGCAGCGTAGTCGGTAGCGGGTACACCGGGGAGCTGTTTTTT	CASSVVGSGYTGELFF
-	TRBV5-1	-	TRBJ2-7	TGCGCCAGCAGCTTGGGGGACTCCGGATACGAGCAGTACTTC	CASSLGDSGYEQYF
-	TRBV5-5	once	TRBJ2-7	TGTGCCAGCAGCTTGGCGGCGGCCTACTACGAGCAGTACTTC	CASSLAAAYYEQYF
TRBD2	TRBV6-5	-	TRBJ2-1	TGTGCCAGCGCGGGACTAGCGGGATACAATGAGCAGTTCTTC	CASAGLAGYNEQFF
-	TRBV7-2	-	TRBJ2-3	TGTGCCAGCAGCTTAGACCCACAGGGTGGCACGCAGTATTTT	CASSLDPQGGTQYF
-	TRBV19	-	TRBJ1-1	TGTGTCAGTAGTATCCAAGCAGGCTTGAACACTGAAGCTTTCTTT	CVSSIQAGLNTEAFF
TRBD1	TRBV19	once	TRBJ2-2	TGTGCCAGTAGTTTCATCCCGGGACAGGGGAAGACCGGGGAGCTGTTTTTT	CASSFIPGQGKTGELFF